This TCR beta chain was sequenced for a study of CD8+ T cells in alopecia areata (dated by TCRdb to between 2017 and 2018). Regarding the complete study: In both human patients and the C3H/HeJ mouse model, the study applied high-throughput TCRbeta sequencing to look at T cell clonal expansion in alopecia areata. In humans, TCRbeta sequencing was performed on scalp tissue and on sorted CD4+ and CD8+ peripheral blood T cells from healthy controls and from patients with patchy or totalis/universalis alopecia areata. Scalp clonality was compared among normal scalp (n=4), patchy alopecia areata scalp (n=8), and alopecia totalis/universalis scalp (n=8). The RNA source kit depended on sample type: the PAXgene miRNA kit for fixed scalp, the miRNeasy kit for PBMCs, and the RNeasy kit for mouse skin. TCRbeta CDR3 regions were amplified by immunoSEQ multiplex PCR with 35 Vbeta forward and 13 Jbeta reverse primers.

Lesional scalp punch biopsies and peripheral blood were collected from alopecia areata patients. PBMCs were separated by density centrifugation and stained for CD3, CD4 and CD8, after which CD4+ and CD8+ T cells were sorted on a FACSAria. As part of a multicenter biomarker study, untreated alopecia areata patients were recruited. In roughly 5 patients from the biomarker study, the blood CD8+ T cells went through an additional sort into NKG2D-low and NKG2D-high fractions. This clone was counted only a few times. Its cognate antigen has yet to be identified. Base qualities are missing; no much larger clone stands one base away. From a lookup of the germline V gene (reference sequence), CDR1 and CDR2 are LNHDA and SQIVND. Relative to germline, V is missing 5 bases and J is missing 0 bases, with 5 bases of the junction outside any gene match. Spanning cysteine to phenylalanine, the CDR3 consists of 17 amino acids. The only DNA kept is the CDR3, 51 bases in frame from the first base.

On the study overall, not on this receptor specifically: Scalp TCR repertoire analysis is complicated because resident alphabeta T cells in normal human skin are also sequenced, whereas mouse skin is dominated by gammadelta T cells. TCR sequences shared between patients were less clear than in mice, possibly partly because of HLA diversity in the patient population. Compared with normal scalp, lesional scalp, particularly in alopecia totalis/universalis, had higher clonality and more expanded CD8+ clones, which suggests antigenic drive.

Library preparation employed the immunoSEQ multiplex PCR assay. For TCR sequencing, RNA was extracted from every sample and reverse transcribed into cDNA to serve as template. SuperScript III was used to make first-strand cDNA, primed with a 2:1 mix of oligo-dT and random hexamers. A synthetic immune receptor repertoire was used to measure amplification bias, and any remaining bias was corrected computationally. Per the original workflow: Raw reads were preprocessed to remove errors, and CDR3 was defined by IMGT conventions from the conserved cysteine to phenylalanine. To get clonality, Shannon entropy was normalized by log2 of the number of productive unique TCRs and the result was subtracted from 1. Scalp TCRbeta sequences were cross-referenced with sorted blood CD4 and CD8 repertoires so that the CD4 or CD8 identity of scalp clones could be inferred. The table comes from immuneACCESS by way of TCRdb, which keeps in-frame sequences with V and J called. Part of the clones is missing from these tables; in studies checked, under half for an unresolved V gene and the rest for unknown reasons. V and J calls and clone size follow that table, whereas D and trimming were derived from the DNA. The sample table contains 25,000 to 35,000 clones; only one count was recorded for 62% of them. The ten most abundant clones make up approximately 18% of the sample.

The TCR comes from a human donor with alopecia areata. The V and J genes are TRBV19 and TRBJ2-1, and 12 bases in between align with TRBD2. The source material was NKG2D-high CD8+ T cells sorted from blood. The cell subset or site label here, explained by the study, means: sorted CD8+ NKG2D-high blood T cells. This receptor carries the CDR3 CASSPTSGRRSYNEQFF. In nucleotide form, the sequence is TGTGCCAGTAGTCCGACTAGCGGGAGACGCTCCTACAATGAGCAGTTCTTC.